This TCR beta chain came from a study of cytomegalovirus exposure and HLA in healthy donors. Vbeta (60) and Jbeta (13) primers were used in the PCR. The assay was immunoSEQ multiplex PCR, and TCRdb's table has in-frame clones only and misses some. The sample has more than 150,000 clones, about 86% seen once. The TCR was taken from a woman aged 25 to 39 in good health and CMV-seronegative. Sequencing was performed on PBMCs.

The CDR3 loop reads CASSLASTGGPGNTIYF. DNA for the CDR3: TGTGCCAGCAGCTTAGCCTCCACAGGGGGGCCTGGAAACACCATATATTTT. This chain joins TRBV7-8 and TRBJ1-3; 8 nucleotides line up with TRBD1. V trimming: 0 bases; J trimming: 2 bases; junction bases outside the gene matches: 6. Per germline, CDR1 SGHVS and CDR2 FQNEAQ. There are 17 residues in the CDR3.